The T cell receptor beta chain described here comes from a study of cytomegalovirus exposure and HLA in healthy donors. General observations from the study: TCR association rates varied by HLA locus in a later analysis, with DRB1 highest and HLA-C lowest.

Germline values: CDR1 MRHNA, CDR2 SNTAGT. Trimming shortened V by 2 bases and J by 4 bases, and 13 bases separated the two germline ends. The CDR3 has 15 amino acids. To note about this clone: Its antigen remains unidentified.

Primers for the PCR totalled 60 Vbeta and 13 Jbeta. The data were produced by immunoSEQ multiplex PCR, yet TCRdb's version contains in-frame clones alone and is incomplete. The sample yields some 100,000 clones, approximately 68% seen once. The TCR originated in a woman aged 18-29 years in good health and CMV-seropositive. Sequencing was done on a sample of PBMCs. The chain carries TRBV6-4 and TRBJ2-3; no firm D call. The CDR3 DNA follows: TGTGCCAGCAGTGACGGCAGCAAAAGCGCAGATACGCAGTATTTT. It encodes CASSDGSKSADTQYF.